A single sample is the source of the 9 T cell receptor beta chains below, sequenced in a study of radiotherapy plus CTLA-4 blockade in lung cancer. Profiling relied on immunoSEQ multiplex PCR, and the TCRdb table lists in-frame clones only, not all of them. This table holds about 32,000 clones, roughly 71% found once. Specimen: peripheral blood, collected from a patient treated with radiotherapy plus ipilimumab. These receptor sequences come from a human donor with non-small cell lung cancer who had stable disease on radiotherapy plus ipilimumab.

J is TRBJ1-1 and V is TRBV27; D possibly corresponds to TRBD1 (6 bases). V shed 2 bases and J shed 1 base, with 8 bases lying between them. Germline V gene lookup returns CDR1 MNHEY and CDR2 SMNVEV (reference sequence). There are 14 residues in the CDR3. Here the CDR3 DNA reads TGTGCCAGCAGTTTACAGGGGCGGAACACTGAAGCTTTCTTT. Translation gives CASSLQGRNTEAFF.

Here the CDR3 DNA reads TGTGCCAGCAGCCCTCTGGACTATACCTCTGGGGCCAACGTCCTGACTTTC. Translating it yields CASSPLDYTSGANVLTF. This rearrangement joins TRBV7-9 to TRBJ2-6; possible D gene TRBD2, 6 bases. This CDR3 is 17 amino acids long. The germline CDR1 and CDR2 sequences are SEHNR and FQNEAQ (reference sequence). V was cut by 5 bases and J by 0 bases, with 14 bases left in between.

This clone was observed a handful of times. This chain uses TRBV6-5 with TRBJ1-2; TRBD1 might be the D (5 bases). Germline values: CDR1 MNHEY, CDR2 SVGAGI. This CDR3 has 15 amino acids. Trimming removed 4 bases from V and 4 bases from J, with 16 bases in between. This CDR3 is CASSLLAGTGYGYTF. The CDR3 bases are TGTGCCAGCAGTTTGCTCGCCGGGACGGGCTATGGCTACACCTTC.

A few counts support this clone. J is TRBJ1-4 and V is TRBV25-1; 7 bases line up with TRBD1. The trim removed 8 bases at V and 3 bases at J, leaving 6 bases unmatched. Germline V gives CDR1 MGHDK, CDR2 SYGVNS. The CDR3 runs to 14 residues. The CDR3 loop is CASADTGANEKLFF. DNA for the CDR3: TGTGCCAGCGCCGACACAGGGGCTAATGAAAAACTGTTTTTT.

This clone was detected a few times. The chain recombines TRBV11-2 with TRBJ2-1; 7 nucleotides agree with TRBD1. Germline-derived CDR1 and CDR2 are SGHAT and FQNNGV. V trimming: 5 bases; J trimming: 3 bases; junction bases outside the gene matches: 4. The CDR3 covers 14 residues. The DNA of the CDR3 is TGTGCCAGCAGCCACCGGGACAGCTACAATGAGCAGTTCTTC. This translates into CASSHRDSYNEQFF.

This clone appeared a single time. V and J are TRBV7-3 and TRBJ2-2; 8 bases align to TRBD2. J was trimmed by 0 bases and V by 5 bases; bases with no gene match: 5. In germline, CDR1 is SGHTA, CDR2 FQGTGA. This CDR3 contains 16 residues. The CDR3 nucleotides read TGTGCCAGCAGCCCGGGGACTAGAGCGAACACCGGGGAGCTGTTTTTT. Translating it yields CASSPGTRANTGELFF.

For this clone: One junction end disagrees with the germline gene, perhaps due to a read error. The V gene is TRBV7-7, the J gene TRBJ2-1; 7 bases are a match to TRBD2. CDR1 SSHAT and CDR2 FNYEAQ come from the germline V gene (reference sequence). This CDR3 is 15 amino acids long. The CDR3 bases are TGTGCTAGCAGCCCTTTGCCGGGGGGATACAATGAGCAGTTCTTC. Translated, it gives CASSPLPGGYNEQFF.

The chain recombines TRBV9 with TRBJ2-7, with D perhaps matching TRBD1 or TRBD2 (5 bases each). Germline CDR1 and CDR2: SGDLS and YYNGEE. CDR3 length equals 16 residues. Trimming removed 4 bases from V and 7 bases from J, with 24 bases in between. The CDR3 sequence is CASSPNGASRRWEQYF. The DNA of the CDR3 is TGTGCCAGCAGCCCGAACGGGGCCAGCCGGCGGTGGGAGCAGTACTTC. Variable domain in full (rest from reference TRBV9 and TRBJ2-7): DSGVTQTPKHLITATGQRVTLRCSPRSGDLSVYWYQQSLDQGLQFLIQYYNGEERAKGNILERFSAQQFPDLHSELNLSSLELGDSALYFCASSPNGASRRWEQYFGPGTRLTVT.

In its sample, this clone was seen once. The chain carries TRBV28 and TRBJ2-7, with TRBD2 identical over 8 bases. The CDR3 loop spans 15 amino acids. CDR1 is MDHEN, CDR2 SYDVKM, per germline. V gave up 4 bases and J gave up 8 bases; unmatched junction bases: 13. CDR3 in DNA: TGTGCCAGCAGTTGGACCCCGGGACTAGTCATCAAGCAGTACTTC. It yields the protein CASSWTPGLVIKQYF.